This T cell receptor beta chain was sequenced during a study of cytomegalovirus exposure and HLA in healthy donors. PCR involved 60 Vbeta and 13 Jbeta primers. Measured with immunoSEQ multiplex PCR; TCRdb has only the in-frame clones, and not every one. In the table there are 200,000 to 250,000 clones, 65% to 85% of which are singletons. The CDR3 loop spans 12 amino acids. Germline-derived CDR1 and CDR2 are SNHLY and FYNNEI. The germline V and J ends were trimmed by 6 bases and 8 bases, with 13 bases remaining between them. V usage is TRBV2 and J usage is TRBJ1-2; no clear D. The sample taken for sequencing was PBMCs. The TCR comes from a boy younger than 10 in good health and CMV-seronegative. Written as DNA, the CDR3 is TGTGCCAGCAGCGACGGGGTTCGAGGCTACACCTTC. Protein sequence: CASSDGVRGYTF.